These T cell receptor beta chains were read from a single sample in a study of blood T cell repertoires in COVID-19. The protocol was immunoSEQ multiplex PCR, while the TCRdb copy is restricted to in-frame clones and leaves out a portion. Here the sample spans a few hundred thousand clones, 90% being singletons. Specimen: PBMCs or T cells enriched from blood (not recorded which). These receptors originate from a woman younger than 35 with acute COVID-19. Each CDR3 is given with its conserved first and last residue. D genes are given only for firm matches. The size field is filled for only some rows; it gives once, few, many or a size class.

v_gene	j_gene	d_gene	abundance	CDR3aa	CDR3nt
TRBV4-2	TRBJ1-3	-	-	CASSQVSGNPSGNTIYF	TGTGCCAGCAGCCAAGTAAGCGGGAATCCCTCTGGAAACACCATATATTTT
TRBV28	TRBJ2-1	TRBD1	-	CASRRDRAYNEQFF	TGTGCCAGCCGTCGGGACAGGGCCTACAATGAGCAGTTCTTC
TRBV24-1	TRBJ1-1	-	-	CAFRVPRLRMNTEAFF	TGTGCCTTTCGGGTGCCGAGGCTGCGCATGAACACTGAAGCTTTCTTT
TRBV5-1	TRBJ1-1	-	-	CASRRGNAEAFF	TGCGCCAGCAGAAGGGGGAACGCTGAAGCTTTCTTT
TRBV28	TRBJ1-6	-	few	CASSSGGYGSPLHF	TGTGCCAGCAGTTCGGGGGGGTATGGATCACCCCTCCACTTT
TRBV2	TRBJ1-3	-	-	CASRPEGVNTIYF	TGTGCCAGCAGACCTGAAGGGGTCAACACCATATATTTT
TRBV25-1	TRBJ2-7	-	few	CASSDPAGQYF	TGTGCCAGCAGTGACCCAGCGGGGCAGTACTTC
TRBV27	TRBJ1-2	-	-	CASSEGDNGYTF	TGTGCCAGCAGCGAAGGGGACAATGGCTACACCTTC
TRBV5-1	TRBJ2-5	TRBD1	-	CASSPMTGAKETQYF	TGCGCCAGCAGCCCTATGACAGGGGCTAAAGAGACCCAGTACTTC
TRBV5-1	TRBJ2-7	-	-	CASSLGDEQYF	TGCGCCAGCAGCTTGGGCGACGAGCAGTACTTC
TRBV2	TRBJ2-7	TRBD2	-	CASSDLRLAGNYEQYF	TGTGCCAGCAGTGACCTAAGACTAGCGGGAAACTACGAGCAGTACTTC
TRBV30	TRBJ2-6	TRBD1	-	CAWSVLRTGGGTGANVLTF	TGTGCCTGGAGTGTATTAAGGACAGGGGGCGGGACTGGGGCCAACGTCCTGACTTTC
TRBV27	TRBJ2-7	-	-	CASSLNDPSREQYF	TGTGCCAGCAGTTTAAACGATCCTTCGAGGGAGCAGTACTTC
TRBV6-5	TRBJ1-5	-	once	CASSQGSHQPQHF	TGTGCCAGCAGCCAGGGGTCCCATCAGCCCCAGCATTTT
TRBV5-1	TRBJ2-3	TRBD2	-	CASSSAGTSLSDTQYF	TGCGCCAGCAGCTCGGCCGGGACTAGCTTGTCGGATACGCAGTATTTT
TRBV19	TRBJ2-7	-	-	CASSIHYQSYEQYF	TGTGCCAGTAGTATTCACTATCAGTCCTACGAGCAGTACTTC
TRBV6-2/TRBV6-3	TRBJ2-1	-	-	CASSYSNRNEQFF	TGTGCCAGCAGTTACTCGAACCGGAATGAGCAGTTCTTC
TRBV29-1	TRBJ1-2	-	-	CSVQGNYGYTF	TGCAGCGTTCAGGGTAACTATGGCTACACCTTC